These T cell receptor beta chains were read from a single sample in a study of blood T cells in healthy people across ages. One entry per CDR3 protein, called by TCRdb with MiXCR from the 5' RACE reads. The sample includes fewer than 700,000 distinct CDR3 sequences, about 43% of them seen just once. Sequencing was performed on blood. These receptors originate from an elderly man in good health. Both conserved end residues are part of each CDR3. The D gene is left open where the match is weak. A clone size is listed for some rows: how often the clone was seen (once, few, many), or a class if it is expanded.

TRBV6-2/TRBV6-3	TRBJ2-7	NA	NA	CASSRLSYNEQYF	TGTGCCAGCAGTCGCCTCTCCTACAATGAGCAGTACTTC
TRBV4-2	TRBJ2-2	NA	NA	CASSQDDRNTGELFF	TGTGCCAGCAGCCAAGATGACAGAAACACCGGGGAGCTGTTTTTT
TRBV6-2/TRBV6-3	TRBJ2-7	NA	NA	CASSYFSVPGYEQYF	TGTGCCAGCAGTTACTTCTCTGTCCCAGGGTACGAGCAGTACTTC
TRBV7-2	TRBJ2-1	TRBD1	NA	CASGTTGQTYNEQFF	TGTGCCAGCGGCACAACGGGACAGACCTACAATGAGCAGTTCTTC
TRBV28	TRBJ2-4	TRBD1	few	CASSLRQGAEREQYF	TGTGCCAGCAGTTTAAGACAGGGGGCAGAACGGGAGCAGTACTTC
TRBV4-2	TRBJ2-1	TRBD2	NA	CASSSTQGVTGTSKFF	TGTGCCAGCAGCAGTACCCAGGGGGTCACCGGGACTAGCAAGTTCTTC
TRBV7-2	TRBJ2-2	NA	NA	CASSVALGGGELFF	TGTGCCAGCAGCGTAGCCCTAGGGGGCGGGGAGCTGTTTTTT
TRBV6-2/TRBV6-3	TRBJ2-1	NA	many	CASSSGGSSYNEQFF	TGTGCTAGCAGCTCCGGGGGAAGCTCCTACAATGAGCAGTTCTTC
TRBV20-1	TRBJ2-1	NA	NA	CSANGQTYNEQFF	TGCAGTGCTAACGGACAGACTTACAATGAGCAGTTCTTC
TRBV7-3	TRBJ2-7	NA	NA	CASSLIRGSYEQYF	TGTGCCAGCAGCTTAATCAGGGGTTCCTACGAGCAGTACTTC
TRBV20-1	TRBJ2-5	TRBD2	NA	CSAHWGRGAGETQYF	TGCAGTGCTCACTGGGGGAGGGGCGCCGGTGAGACCCAGTACTTC
TRBV19	TRBJ1-4	NA	once	CASSICSGRSNEKLFF	TGTGCCAGTAGTATTTGTAGTGGGAGGTCTAATGAAAAACTGTTTTTT
TRBV7-2	TRBJ2-7	TRBD1	many	CASSQGGAVIYEQYF	TGTGCCAGCAGTCAAGGGGGCGCGGTTATCTACGAGCAGTACTTC
TRBV5-1	TRBJ2-1	NA	NA	CASSSSTISTYNEQFF	TGCGCCAGCAGCTCTTCCACTATATCCACCTACAATGAGCAGTTCTTC
TRBV7-9	TRBJ2-7	TRBD2	few	CASSLGAGGPYEQYF	TGTGCCAGCAGCTTAGGGGCGGGAGGGCCCTACGAGCAGTACTTC
TRBV11-2	TRBJ2-5	NA	NA	CASSLGWRGQETQYF	TGTGCCAGCAGCTTAGGCTGGCGGGGCCAAGAGACCCAGTACTTC
TRBV29-1	TRBJ2-7	NA	NA	CSVLARGDEQYF	TGCAGCGTTCTGGCCCGGGGAGACGAGCAGTACTTC
TRBV9	TRBJ1-5	NA	NA	CASSPPGGYQPQHF	TGTGCCAGCAGCCCCCCCGGGGGGTATCAGCCCCAGCATTTT
TRBV28	TRBJ2-1	TRBD2	few	CASRPQSPDSGRENEQFF	TGTGCCAGCAGACCACAGAGTCCGGATAGCGGGAGGGAGAATGAGCAGTTCTTC
TRBV3-1	TRBJ2-1	NA	once	CASSQEMLGNEQFF	TGTGCCAGCAGCCAGGAGATGTTAGGCAATGAGCAGTTCTTC
TRBV20-1	TRBJ1-2	NA	few	CSARRGAGGYTF	TGCAGTGCTAGAAGGGGGGCGGGGGGCTACACCTTC
TRBV27	TRBJ2-4	TRBD1	NA	CASGTGDWEQYF	TGTGCCAGCGGGACAGGGGACTGGGAGCAGTACTTC
TRBV10-3	TRBJ1-3	NA	few	CAIGPSGNTIYF	TGTGCCATAGGACCCTCTGGAAACACCATATATTTT
TRBV20-1	TRBJ2-5	TRBD2	few	CSARVQAGAQETQYF	TGCAGTGCTAGAGTGCAAGCGGGGGCCCAAGAGACCCAGTACTTC
TRBV3-1	TRBJ2-3	TRBD2	NA	CASSQQGLTSGRANTQYF	TGTGCCAGCAGCCAACAGGGTTTGACTAGCGGGAGGGCTAATACGCAGTATTTT
TRBV29-1	TRBJ2-7	TRBD1	once	CSVEMTGRADEQYF	TGCAGCGTTGAGATGACAGGGCGTGCGGACGAGCAGTACTTC
TRBV20-1	TRBJ2-7	TRBD2	NA	CSAKPSSGAPGSEQYF	TGCAGTGCTAAACCATCTAGCGGGGCCCCGGGAAGCGAGCAGTACTTC
TRBV7-2	TRBJ1-5	NA	NA	CASSVARDQPQHF	TGTGCCAGCAGCGTAGCGAGGGATCAGCCCCAGCATTTT
TRBV5-1	TRBJ2-3	NA	NA	CASSFSASSTDTQYF	TGCGCCAGCAGCTTTAGCGCCTCTAGCACAGATACGCAGTATTTT
TRBV6-5	TRBJ2-3	NA	NA	CASSTVGGGLPDTQYF	TGTGCCAGCAGTACCGTTGGGGGGGGCCTCCCAGATACGCAGTATTTT
TRBV5-1	TRBJ2-3	TRBD2	NA	CASKRDSDTQYF	TGCGCCAGCAAGCGGGATTCAGATACGCAGTATTTT
TRBV24-1	TRBJ2-4	NA	NA	CATSSGANIQYF	TGTGCCACTTCGAGCGGTGCAAACATTCAGTACTTC
TRBV6-2/TRBV6-3	TRBJ2-7	NA	many	CASSQPPVDLPYF	TGTGCCAGCAGTCAACCCCCGGTCGACTTACCGTACTTC
TRBV14	TRBJ2-1	NA	NA	CASSQELGRRAQFF	TGTGCCAGCAGCCAAGAATTGGGTAGAAGGGCGCAGTTCTTC
TRBV30	TRBJ1-2	TRBD1	few	CAWRPPLWTGDYGYTF	TGTGCCTGGAGGCCCCCCCTCTGGACAGGGGACTATGGCTACACCTTC
TRBV7-2	TRBJ2-3	TRBD1	NA	CASSSLLRDRVYF	TGTGCCAGCAGCTCCTTGCTCCGGGACAGGGTGTATTTT
TRBV10-3	TRBJ2-5	TRBD1	few	CAISKGTGASQETQYF	TGTGCCATCAGCAAAGGGACAGGGGCCTCCCAAGAGACCCAGTACTTC